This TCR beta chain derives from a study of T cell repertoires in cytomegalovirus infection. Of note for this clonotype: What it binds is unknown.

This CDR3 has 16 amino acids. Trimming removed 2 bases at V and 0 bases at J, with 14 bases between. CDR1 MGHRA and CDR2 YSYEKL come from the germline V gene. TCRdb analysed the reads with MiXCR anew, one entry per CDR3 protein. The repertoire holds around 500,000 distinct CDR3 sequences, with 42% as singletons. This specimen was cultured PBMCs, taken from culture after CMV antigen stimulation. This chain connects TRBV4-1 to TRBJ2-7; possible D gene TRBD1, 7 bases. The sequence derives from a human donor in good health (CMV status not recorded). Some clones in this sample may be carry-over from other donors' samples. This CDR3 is CASSQFAGGPSYEQYF. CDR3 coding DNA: TGCGCCAGCAGCCAATTCGCAGGGGGGCCCTCCTACGAGCAGTACTTC.